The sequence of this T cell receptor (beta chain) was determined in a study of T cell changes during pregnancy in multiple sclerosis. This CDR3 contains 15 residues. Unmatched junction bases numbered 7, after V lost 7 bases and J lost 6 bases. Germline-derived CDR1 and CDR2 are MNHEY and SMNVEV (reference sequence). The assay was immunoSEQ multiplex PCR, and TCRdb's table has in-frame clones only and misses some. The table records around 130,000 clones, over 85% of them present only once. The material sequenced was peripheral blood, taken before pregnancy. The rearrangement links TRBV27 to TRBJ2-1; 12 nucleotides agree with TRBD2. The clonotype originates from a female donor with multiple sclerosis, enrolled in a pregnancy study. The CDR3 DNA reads TGTGCCAGCACCCGTGGGACTAGCGGGTCCAATGAGCAGTTCTTC. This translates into CASTRGTSGSNEQFF.